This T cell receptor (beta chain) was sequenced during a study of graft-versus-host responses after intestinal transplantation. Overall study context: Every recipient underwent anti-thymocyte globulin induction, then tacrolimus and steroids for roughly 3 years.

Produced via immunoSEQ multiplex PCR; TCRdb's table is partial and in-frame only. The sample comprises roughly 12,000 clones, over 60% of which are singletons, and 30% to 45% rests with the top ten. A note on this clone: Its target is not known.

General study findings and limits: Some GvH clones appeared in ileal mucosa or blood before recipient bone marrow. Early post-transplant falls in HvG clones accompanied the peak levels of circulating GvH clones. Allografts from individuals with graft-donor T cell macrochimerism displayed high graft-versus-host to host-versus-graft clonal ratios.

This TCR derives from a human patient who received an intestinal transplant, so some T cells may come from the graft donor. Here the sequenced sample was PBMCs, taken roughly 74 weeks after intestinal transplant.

The CDR3 DNA sequence: TGTGCCAGCTCACCGTTGGACAGGAACACTGAAGCTTTCTTT. Amino acids: CASSPLDRNTEAFF. The rearrangement joins TRBV18 to TRBJ1-1; tentative D call: TRBD1 (6 bases). Germline CDR1 and CDR2: KGHSH and LQKENI. The CDR3 length is 14 residues. V was pared by 3 bases and J by 1 base, with 9 bases between. The whole variable domain, remainder taken from reference TRBV18 and TRBJ1-1, is NAGVMQNPRHLVRRRGQEARLRCSPMKGHSHVYWYRQLPEEGLKFMVYLQKENIIDESGMPKERFSAEFPKEGPSILRIQQVVRGDSAAYFCASSPLDRNTEAFFGQGTRLTVV.